These 29 T cell receptor beta chains came from one sample sequenced in a study of cytomegalovirus exposure and HLA in healthy donors. Primers for the PCR totalled 60 Vbeta and 13 Jbeta. Only in-frame clones appear in the TCRdb table, and some are missing; sequencing was by immunoSEQ multiplex PCR. Of around 200,000 clones in the sample, 84% are singletons; the top ten hold around 1.2%. Input material: PBMCs. These receptors all come from a girl aged 2-10 years in good health and CMV-seropositive.

V gene TRBV9 combines with J gene TRBJ2-3; TRBD1 might be the D (5 bases). The V and J ends lost 0 bases and 4 bases respectively, with 12 bases between them. The CDR3 spans 15 residues. Per the germline V gene, CDR1 is SGDLS and CDR2 is YYNGEE. CDR3 coding DNA: TGTGCCAGCAGCGTAGATCCCCAGGGCGCAGATACGCAGTATTTT. Translation gives CASSVDPQGADTQYF.

The chain carries TRBV27 and TRBJ1-2, with 9 bases fitting TRBD1. J lost 4 bases, V lost 4 bases, and 10 bases had no gene match. The germline CDR1 and CDR2 sequences are MNHEY and SMNVEV (reference sequence). The CDR3 consists of 16 residues. The CDR3 DNA follows: TGTGCCAGCAGTTCGATAGACAGGGGGATCGGCTATGGCTACACCTTC. Amino acids: CASSSIDRGIGYGYTF.

V is TRBV6-5 and J is TRBJ1-1, with 7 bases aligning to TRBD1. Trimming at V came to 7 bases and at J to 3 bases, leaving 5 bases not matched to a gene. The CDR3 loop spans 13 amino acids. CDR1 and CDR2 (germline): MNHEY, SVGAGI. The CDR3 DNA sequence: TGTGCCAGCAACAGGGGCCGGGACACTGAAGCTTTCTTT. Its translation: CASNRGRDTEAFF.

The chain carries TRBV19 and TRBJ1-1, with 7 bases fitting TRBD1. The junction had 4 bases not matched to a gene; V was cut back by 5 bases and J by 7 bases. The CDR3 runs to 12 residues. CDR1 is LNHDA and CDR2 is SQIVND in the germline V gene (reference sequence). The CDR3 region is CASSPTGREAFF. The CDR3 DNA sequence: TGTGCCAGTAGTCCGACAGGGCGTGAAGCTTTCTTT.

The chain has TRBV30 and TRBJ1-2; maybe TRBD1 (6 bases). The CDR3 totals 14 residues. V shed 0 bases and J shed 8 bases, with 16 bases lying between them. CDR1 and CDR2 (germline): GTSNPN, SVGIG (reference sequence). CDR3 DNA: TGTGCCTGGAGTGTACCGGGGGGGGCGAGGGGCTACACCTTC. Its protein is CAWSVPGGARGYTF.

The chain combines TRBV19 with TRBJ2-2, with D maybe TRBD2 (6 bases). The CDR3 is 14 amino acids. Trimming removed 8 bases from V and 6 bases from J, with 16 bases in between. Germline-derived CDR1 and CDR2 are LNHDA and SQIVND (reference sequence). The CDR3 region is CASLEGPSPGELFF. The CDR3 nucleotides are TGTGCCAGTTTGGAGGGACCCTCACCCGGGGAGCTGTTTTTT.

The chain couples TRBV5-1 to TRBJ2-5; 10 nucleotides align to TRBD1. V trimming: 1 base; J trimming: 11 bases; junction bases outside the gene matches: 11. Germline assignment: CDR1 SGHRS and CDR2 YFSETQ. The CDR3 has 15 residues. The CDR3 coding sequence is TGCGCCAGCAGCTTGTTAAGACAGGGGGCGAAAGAGCAGTACTTC. Protein: CASSLLRQGAKEQYF.

J is TRBJ1-1 and V is TRBV10-3; 7 bases match TRBD1. The ends lost 10 bases at V and 0 bases at J; junction bases unmatched: 8. From germline, CDR1 is ENHRY and CDR2 SYGVKD. The CDR3 sequence is 14 residues long. The CDR3 DNA follows: TGTGCCACCCAAAGAGACAGGGTGAACACTGAAGCTTTCTTT. It yields the protein CATQRDRVNTEAFF.

The chain recombines TRBV7-3 with TRBJ2-3; a weak D match, TRBD2 (6 bases). The V and J ends lost 3 bases and 0 bases respectively, with 13 bases between them. Germline lookup yields CDR1 SGHTA and CDR2 FQGTGA. This CDR3 comprises 16 residues. The CDR3 DNA sequence: TGTGCCAGCAGCTTGTTCAGTCGGGAGAGCACAGATACGCAGTATTTT. As protein: CASSLFSRESTDTQYF.

CDR3 sequence reads: CASSPGLAGVNGEQYF. The DNA of the CDR3 is TGCGCCAGCAGCCCGGGACTAGCGGGAGTAAACGGCGAGCAGTACTTC. The V call is TRBV4-1, the J call TRBJ2-7; 14 nucleotides match TRBD2. Germline trimming cut 4 bases from V and 6 bases from J; bases unmatched to any gene: 8. This CDR3 region has 16 residues. In germline, CDR1 is MGHRA, CDR2 YSYEKL.

J is TRBJ2-2 and V is TRBV7-9; 9 bases fit TRBD2. The CDR3 loop spans 16 amino acids. The junction had 5 bases not matched to a gene; V was cut back by 2 bases and J by 4 bases. Germline CDR1 SEHNR, CDR2 FQNEAQ (reference sequence). The CDR3, as DNA: TGTGCCAGCAGCTTATCGGGCGGGAGGGCCACCGGGGAGCTGTTTTTT. Its protein is CASSLSGGRATGELFF. The whole variable domain, filled in from reference TRBV7-9 and TRBJ2-2, reads DTGVSQNPRHKITKRGQNVTFRCDPISEHNRLYWYRQTLGQGPEFLTYFQNEAQLEKSRLLSDRFSAERPKGSFSTLEIQRTEQGDSAMYLCASSLSGGRATGELFFGEGSRLTVL.

This sequence joins TRBV21-1 and TRBJ2-5; the tabulated D call, TRBD2, remains unverified against the DNA. TRBV21-1 is marked as a pseudogene. This CDR3 contains 16 residues. The CDR3 sequence: CASSKESRGDQETQYF. The CDR3 region has the DNA TGTGCCAGCAGCAAAGAGTCGCGGGGGGACCAAGAGACCCAGTACTTC.

This clone occurred once. The CDR3 sequence: CAWGNRGGYTF. CDR3 nucleotides: TGTGCCTGGGGGAACAGGGGCGGCTACACCTTC. The chain has TRBV30 and TRBJ1-2; 7 bases align to TRBD1. The CDR3 is 11 residues long. Germline CDR1 is GTSNPN and CDR2 is SVGIG (reference sequence). The V gene end was trimmed by 5 bases and the J gene end by 8 bases; junction bases not matched to a gene: 5.

This clone is a singleton in its sample. The J gene is TRBJ2-1, the V gene TRBV6-4; 9 bases match TRBD2. Germline V CDR1 and CDR2: MRHNA, SNTAGT. The CDR3 length is 15 residues. V shed 5 bases and J 6 bases; nucleotides not matched to a gene: 8. This CDR3 is CASSHLAGPGNEQFF. CDR3 bases: TGTGCCAGCAGTCACCTAGCGGGGCCGGGCAATGAGCAGTTCTTC.

This chain joins TRBV7-2 and TRBJ2-2; D not certain. The germline V and J ends were trimmed by 3 bases and 2 bases, with 7 bases remaining between them. CDR3 length equals 14 residues. Germline V CDR1 and CDR2: SGHTA, FQGNSA. In DNA, the CDR3 is TGTGCCAGCAGCTTGACTTTTAACACCGGGGAGCTGTTTTTT. Protein sequence: CASSLTFNTGELFF.

This chain connects TRBV6-1 to TRBJ1-4, with D perhaps TRBD1 (5 bases). The germline gives CDR1 MNHNS, CDR2 SASEGT. CDR3 size: 11 residues. V was clipped by 3 bases and J by 12 bases, with 8 bases between them. CDR3 DNA: TGTGCCAGCAGTGACATGGGGCAACTGTTTTTT. Translation: CASSDMGQLFF.

The rearrangement uses TRBV5-4 and TRBJ1-2; no clear D gene. V lost 4 bases to trimming and J lost 7 bases, with 17 bases between them. Per germline, CDR1 SGHNT and CDR2 YYREEE (reference sequence). The CDR3 consists of 14 residues. The CDR3 DNA follows: TGTGCCAGCAGCCAAACAGAGGTACGGGGTGGCTACACCTTC. This translates into CASSQTEVRGGYTF.

V usage is TRBV2 and J usage is TRBJ2-7, with 7 bases identical to TRBD1. The CDR3 is 15 residues long. Trimming cost V 8 bases and J 1 base; bases outside gene matches: 11. In germline, CDR1 is SNHLY, CDR2 FYNNEI. Here the CDR3 reads CASEGGRRTSYEQYF. The CDR3 nucleotides are TGTGCCAGCGAAGGGGGCAGGAGAACTTCCTACGAGCAGTACTTC.

J is TRBJ2-5 and V is TRBV5-1, with D perhaps matching TRBD1 (6 bases). Germline lookup yields CDR1 SGHRS and CDR2 YFSETQ. Trimming shortened V by 2 bases and J by 5 bases, and 13 bases separated the two germline ends. This CDR3 region has 14 residues. The CDR3, as DNA: TGCGCCAGCAGCTTCCGGGACACGGTGGAGACCCAGTACTTC. As protein: CASSFRDTVETQYF.

The V call is TRBV10-3, the J call TRBJ1-2, with D perhaps TRBD1 (5 bases). Germline values: CDR1 ENHRY, CDR2 SYGVKD. CDR3 size: 14 residues. V was cut by 0 bases and J by 5 bases, with 10 bases left in between. Written as DNA, the CDR3 is TGTGCCATCAGTGAGTCGAGTAGGGGTTATGGCTACACCTTC. The encoded protein is CAISESSRGYGYTF.

This clone was seen only once. V usage is TRBV2 and J usage is TRBJ1-1; TRBD1 aligns across 7 bases. Per germline, CDR1 SNHLY and CDR2 FYNNEI. V lost 8 bases and J lost 4; bases outside the gene matches: 7. The CDR3 spans 13 residues. The CDR3 reads CASSSQGVTEAFF. The CDR3 DNA sequence: TGTGCCAGCTCGAGTCAGGGGGTCACTGAAGCTTTCTTT.

The gene calls are TRBV4-2 and TRBJ1-1; D unresolved. V was pared by 4 bases and J by 0 bases, with 18 bases between. CDR1 is LGHNA and CDR2 is YNFKEQ in the germline V gene. The CDR3 sequence is 17 residues long. The CDR3 loop is CASSPLGRRAMNTEAFF. CDR3 in DNA: TGTGCCAGCAGCCCTCTCGGACGGAGGGCAATGAACACTGAAGCTTTCTTT.

This chain connects TRBV5-1 to TRBJ1-2; D unresolved. The CDR3 consists of 14 residues. Germline-derived CDR1 and CDR2 are SGHRS and YFSETQ. Deletions cut 2 bases from V and 1 base from J, with 9 bases between. In nucleotides, the CDR3 is TGCGCCAGCAGCTTTTCAGGTAGTAACTATGGCTACACCTTC. Protein product: CASSFSGSNYGYTF.

This chain links TRBV30 with TRBJ2-5, with D possibly TRBD2 on 6 matching bases. The DNA end is more similar to TRBJ2-7, so the J call may be wrong. Germline V gene data show CDR1 as GTSNPN and CDR2 as SVGIG (reference sequence). The CDR3 contains 14 residues. CDR3 DNA sequence: TGTGCCTGGACCCTCGGCGGGGTCCCCTACGAGCAGTACTTC. This encodes CAWTLGGVPYEQYF.

This clone was seen only a few times. This chain links TRBV5-3 with TRBJ1-1; D is uncertain. TRBV5-3 is flagged as an ORF with uncertain function. The ends were cut back, 10 bases at V and 11 bases at J, with 9 bases in the middle. The CDR3 is 8 residues long. The CDR3 DNA reads TGTGCCCCCAAGCTTGCTTTCTTT. Translating gives CAPKLAFF.

This rearrangement joins TRBV30 to TRBJ2-7, with a tentative D call TRBD2 (5 bases). The CDR3 length is 13 residues. Germline V gene lookup returns CDR1 GTSNPN and CDR2 SVGIG (reference sequence). V was trimmed by 4 bases and J by 3 bases, leaving 13 bases between them. The CDR3 region has the DNA TGTGCCTGGACCAGGACTGCTCGCTACGAGCAGTACTTC. Translated, it gives CAWTRTARYEQYF.

This chain uses TRBV30 with TRBJ1-2; 7 bases are a match to TRBD1. Germline-derived CDR1 and CDR2 are GTSNPN and SVGIG (reference sequence). The ends lost 3 bases at V and 8 bases at J; junction bases unmatched: 6. The CDR3 sequence is 12 residues long. CDR3 sequence (DNA): TGTGCCTGGAGCGAACAGGGGAGGGGCTACACCTTC. This encodes CAWSEQGRGYTF.

The rearrangement uses TRBV27 and TRBJ1-3, with D possibly TRBD1 on 5 matching bases. The length of the CDR3 is 14 residues. CDR1 is MNHEY, CDR2 SMNVEV, per germline (reference sequence). V lost 3 bases and J lost 4, with 10 bases in between. CDR3 residues: CASSFKGLGNTIYF. Written as DNA, the CDR3 is TGTGCCAGCAGTTTTAAGGGGCTGGGAAACACCATATATTTT.

The J gene is TRBJ1-1, the V gene TRBV2, with D uncertain. The germline V gene encodes CDR1 SNHLY and CDR2 FYNNEI. The CDR3 length is 15 residues. Trimming removed 3 bases at V and 0 bases at J, with 11 bases between. CDR3 amino acids: CASSESMLLNTEAFF. The CDR3 nucleotides read TGTGCCAGCAGTGAGAGTATGTTGTTGAACACTGAAGCTTTCTTT.